This entry lists 23 T cell receptor beta chains sequenced from one sample in a study of CD8 T cells in Susac syndrome. Random hexamers primed reverse transcription of about 0.5 to 1 ug RNA. MiXCR, run by TCRdb on the immunoSEQ multiplex PCR reads, gives a single entry per CDR3 protein. The sample contains some 400,000 distinct CDR3 sequences, about 85% of which appear only once. Specimen: CD8+ T cells from PBMCs. These receptors originate from a human donor with multiple sclerosis.

V and J are TRBV20-1 and TRBJ2-5; 11 bases match TRBD1. Germline CDR1 reads DFQATT; CDR2 reads SNEGSKA (reference sequence). V was pared by 3 bases and J by 6 bases, with 3 bases of the junction left unmatched. The CDR3 has 13 amino acids. CDR3 DNA: TGCAGTGCTAGGGACAGGGGGCGAAAGACCCAGTACTTC. Translation gives CSARDRGRKTQYF.

This chain links TRBV4-1 with TRBJ2-1; D assignment may be TRBD1 or TRBD2 (5 bases each). CDR3 length equals 14 residues. CDR1 and CDR2 (germline): MGHRA, YSYEKL. The V end lost 0 bases, the J end lost 8 bases, and 11 bases lay between the germline ends. The CDR3 sequence: CASSQDPVGDEQFF. DNA of the CDR3: TGCGCCAGCAGCCAAGATCCCGTGGGGGATGAGCAGTTCTTC.

The CDR3 loop is CASGEQFF. The CDR3 DNA reads as TGTGCCTCGGGTGAGCAGTTCTTC. The chain has TRBV30 and TRBJ2-1; D is unresolved. The CDR3 length is 8 residues. The germline gives CDR1 GTSNPN, CDR2 SVGIG (reference sequence). V was shortened by 7 bases and J by 9 bases, with 4 bases between the two germline ends.

The chain employs TRBV7-4 and TRBJ2-3, with 14 positions matching TRBD2. Germline trimming cut 2 bases from V and 3 bases from J; bases unmatched to any gene: 4. From germline, CDR1 is SGHVT and CDR2 SQSDAQ. The CDR3 spans 17 residues. The CDR3 sequence: CASSLIRTSGGTDTQYF. In DNA, the CDR3 is TGTGCCAGCAGCTTAATCCGGACTAGCGGGGGGACAGATACGCAGTATTTT. The variable domain in full, with the rest retrieved from reference TRBV7-4 and TRBJ2-3, is GAGVSQSPRYKVAKRGRDVALRCDSISGHVTLYWYRQTLGQGSEVLTYSQSDAQRDKSGRPSGRFSAERPERSVSTLKIQRTEQGDSAVYLCASSLIRTSGGTDTQYFGPGTRLTVL.

This chain joins TRBV7-9 and TRBJ1-2, with 8 bases lining up with TRBD1. Unmatched junction bases numbered 15, after V lost 4 bases and J lost 8 bases. CDR1 SEHNR and CDR2 FQNEAQ come from the germline V gene (reference sequence). The CDR3 is 16 amino acids. The CDR3 DNA is TGTGCCAGCAGCTCAATACAGGGACAGGCGCCTGGCGGCTACACCTTC. Translating it yields CASSSIQGQAPGGYTF.

V is TRBV11-2 and J is TRBJ1-3, with D uncertain. V was pared by 0 bases and J by 4 bases, with 10 bases between. The CDR3 has 15 residues. Germline CDR1 and CDR2: SGHAT and FQNNGV. In nucleotides, the CDR3 is TGTGCCAGCAGCTTAGAGGGAGGCGGGGGAAACACCATATATTTT. This codes for CASSLEGGGGNTIYF.

V is TRBV5-1 and J is TRBJ1-1; D possibly corresponds to TRBD1 (6 bases). The germline CDR1 and CDR2 sequences are SGHRS and YFSETQ. The CDR3 extends over 12 amino acids. Trimming removed 4 bases at V and 7 bases at J, with 11 bases between. The CDR3 region is CASSPTGDEAFF. CDR3 bases: TGCGCCAGCAGCCCGACAGGAGATGAAGCTTTCTTT.

CDR3 protein: CSVEDPDSGANVLTF. In DNA, the CDR3 is TGCAGCGTTGAAGACCCGGACTCTGGGGCCAACGTCCTGACTTTC. The V and J genes are TRBV29-1 and TRBJ2-6; unclear D gene. Per germline, CDR1 SQVTM and CDR2 ANQGSEA. This CDR3 region has 15 residues. The V and J ends lost 0 bases and 0 bases respectively, with 6 bases between them.

The chain employs TRBV6-5 and TRBJ1-2, with a tentative D call TRBD1 (6 bases). Trimming cost V 6 bases and J 4 bases, with 12 bases left between them. The CDR3 totals 13 residues. Germline V CDR1 and CDR2: MNHEY, SVGAGI. CDR3 sequence reads: CASSKGQTYGYTF. The CDR3, as DNA: TGTGCCAGCAGCAAGGGACAAACCTATGGCTACACCTTC.

The chain combines TRBV7-6 with TRBJ1-1; no clear D. The CDR3 has 16 amino acids. Trimming cost V 1 base and J 5 bases, with 17 bases left between them. Germline V gives CDR1 SGHVS, CDR2 FNYEAQ. CDR3 sequence (DNA): TGTGCCAGCAGCTTAGTCCCGGGCCCTGTCCGGACTGAAGCTTTCTTT. Its translation: CASSLVPGPVRTEAFF.

V usage is TRBV6-5 and J usage is TRBJ2-7; D is possibly TRBD1 (6 bases). The CDR3 has 13 residues. Germline V gives CDR1 MNHEY, CDR2 SVGAGI. Trimming cost V 6 bases and J 0 bases, with 9 bases left between them. The DNA of the CDR3 is TGTGCCAGCAGAACAGGGATCTCCTACGAGCAGTACTTC. Amino acid sequence: CASRTGISYEQYF.

V and J are TRBV20-1 and TRBJ2-7; possible D gene TRBD1, 6 bases. CDR1 and CDR2 from the germline V gene are DFQATT and SNEGSKA (reference sequence). The ends were cut back, 5 bases at V and 6 bases at J, with 26 bases in the middle. The CDR3 totals 16 residues. In DNA, the CDR3 is TGCAGTGCTTTACCCCGGGACACCCTAAGCAACGCCGAGCAGTACTTC. Translating gives CSALPRDTLSNAEQYF.

This chain joins TRBV28 and TRBJ1-1; a possible D gene is TRBD1 (6 bases). The CDR3 is made up of 16 amino acids. With 2 bases removed from V and 0 bases from J, the gap between germline ends came to 13 bases. The germline gives CDR1 MDHEN, CDR2 SYDVKM. The DNA for the CDR3 is TGTGCCAGCAGTTTACCTACCGGACAGTTGAACACTGAAGCTTTCTTT. It translates to CASSLPTGQLNTEAFF.

This rearrangement joins TRBV20-1 to TRBJ1-6, with a tentative D call TRBD1 (5 bases). Trimming removed 2 bases from V and 3 bases from J, with 17 bases in between. Looked up from germline, CDR1 is DFQATT and CDR2 is SNEGSKA (reference sequence). The CDR3 extends over 17 amino acids. Here the CDR3 DNA reads TGCAGTGCTAGATACCCCGGGACCTCAAACTATAATTCACCCCTCCACTTT. Protein product: CSARYPGTSNYNSPLHF.

The V and J genes are TRBV6-6 and TRBJ2-7; the match to TRBD2 covers 9 bases. The V gene's germline CDR1 is MNHNY and CDR2 SVGAGI (reference sequence). The CDR3 contains 16 residues. V was clipped by 0 bases and J by 7 bases; unmatched bases: 10. The CDR3 nucleotides are TGTGCCAGCAGTTACTCGGGACTAGCTAGGAGGCAGGAGCAGTACTTC. It is translated as CASSYSGLARRQEQYF.

The genes are TRBV5-1 and TRBJ2-1; D is perhaps TRBD2 (6 bases). The CDR3 runs to 15 residues. Germline CDR1 and CDR2: SGHRS and YFSETQ. V was pared by 5 bases and J by 3 bases, with 15 bases between. CDR3 nucleotides: TGCGCCAGCAGTAGGGCGGGGCTGTTCTACAATGAGCAGTTCTTC. This encodes CASSRAGLFYNEQFF.

This sequence joins TRBV10-1 and TRBJ2-7; D assignment may be TRBD1 or TRBD2 (6 bases each). From germline, CDR1 is WNHNN and CDR2 SYGVQD (reference sequence). Trimming shortened V by 6 bases and J by 6 bases, and 15 bases separated the two germline ends. The CDR3 is made up of 13 amino acids. The CDR3 DNA reads as TGCGCCAGCAGCAGGGGAGGTGTCGGCGAGCAGTACTTC. Its translation is CASSRGGVGEQYF.

This rearrangement joins TRBV27 to TRBJ2-7; no firm D call. CDR1 MNHEY and CDR2 SMNVEV come from the germline V gene (reference sequence). V dropped 0 bases and J dropped 7 bases, with 10 bases sitting between them. This CDR3 contains 13 residues. The CDR3 spells CASSLSNRDEQYF. The CDR3 DNA follows: TGTGCCAGCAGTTTATCGAACCGAGATGAGCAGTACTTC.

V is TRBV4-1 and J is TRBJ2-3, with D tentatively TRBD1 (5 bases). V dropped 1 base and J dropped 0 bases, with 11 bases sitting between them. The CDR3 is 16 amino acids. Germline loops: CDR1 MGHRA, CDR2 YSYEKL. CDR3 in DNA: TGCGCCAGCAGCCAAGGGGGCAGGGCGAGCACAGATACGCAGTATTTT. Translation: CASSQGGRASTDTQYF.

V is TRBV19 and J is TRBJ1-1; D unresolved. V was clipped by 0 bases and J by 3 bases, with 5 bases between them. Germline CDR1 and CDR2: LNHDA and SQIVND (reference sequence). The CDR3 length is 13 residues. The CDR3 DNA follows: TGTGCCAGTAGTATAGAGTGGCACACTGAAGCTTTCTTT. It specifies CASSIEWHTEAFF.

V usage is TRBV6-5 and J usage is TRBJ2-1; 12 bases align to TRBD2. Germline V lookup: CDR1 MNHEY, CDR2 SVGAGI. V lost 5 bases and J lost 8; bases outside the gene matches: 7. The CDR3 loop spans 15 amino acids. CDR3 region: CASSPLAGGSDEQFF. Here the CDR3 DNA reads TGTGCCAGCAGTCCCCTAGCGGGAGGGTCCGATGAGCAGTTCTTC.

This clonotype was detected only a few times. J is TRBJ2-1 and V is TRBV19; 9 nucleotides match TRBD2. Germline V gives CDR1 LNHDA, CDR2 SQIVND (reference sequence). The CDR3 covers 14 residues. J was trimmed by 4 bases and V by 6 bases; bases with no gene match: 4. The CDR3 spells CASRSGGPYNEQFF. The CDR3 DNA follows: TGTGCCAGTAGAAGCGGGGGGCCGTACAATGAGCAGTTCTTC.

The chain uses TRBV11-2 and TRBJ1-1; D is unresolved. Trimming removed 5 bases at V and 7 bases at J, with 11 bases between. The CDR3 spans 12 residues. The germline V gene has CDR1 SGHAT and CDR2 FQNNGV. In nucleotides, the CDR3 is TGTGCCAGCAGCCCGAACGACATTGAAGCTTTCTTT. It encodes CASSPNDIEAFF.